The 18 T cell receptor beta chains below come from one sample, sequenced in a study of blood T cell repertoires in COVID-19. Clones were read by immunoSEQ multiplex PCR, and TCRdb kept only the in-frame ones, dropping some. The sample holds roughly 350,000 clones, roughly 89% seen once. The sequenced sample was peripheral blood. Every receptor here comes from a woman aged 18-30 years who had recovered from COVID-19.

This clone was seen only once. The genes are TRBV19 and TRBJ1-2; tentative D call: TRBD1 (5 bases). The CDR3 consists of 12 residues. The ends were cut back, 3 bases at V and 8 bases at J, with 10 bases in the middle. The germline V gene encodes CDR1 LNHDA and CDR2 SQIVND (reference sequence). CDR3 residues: CASSIGGGGYTF. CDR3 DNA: TGTGCCAGTAGTATCGGCGGGGGGGGCTACACCTTC.

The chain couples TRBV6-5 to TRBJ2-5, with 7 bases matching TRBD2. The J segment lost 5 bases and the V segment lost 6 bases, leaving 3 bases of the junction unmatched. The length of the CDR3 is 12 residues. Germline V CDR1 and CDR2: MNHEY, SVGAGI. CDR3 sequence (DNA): TGTGCCAGCAGCCCCGGGGGGGAGACCCAGTACTTC. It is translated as CASSPGGETQYF.

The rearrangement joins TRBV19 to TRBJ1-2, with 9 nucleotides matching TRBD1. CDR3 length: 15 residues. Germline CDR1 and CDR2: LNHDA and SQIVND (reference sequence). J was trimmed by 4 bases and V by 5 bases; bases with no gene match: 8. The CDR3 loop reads CASSYAGTGFYGYTF. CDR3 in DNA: TGTGCCAGTAGTTACGCCGGGACAGGGTTCTATGGCTACACCTTC. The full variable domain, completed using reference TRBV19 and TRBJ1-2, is DGGITQSPKYLFRKEGQNVTLSCEQNLNHDAMYWYRQDPGQGLRLIYYSQIVNDFQKGDIAEGYSVSREKKESFPLTVTSAQKNPTAFYLCASSYAGTGFYGYTFGSGTRLTVV.

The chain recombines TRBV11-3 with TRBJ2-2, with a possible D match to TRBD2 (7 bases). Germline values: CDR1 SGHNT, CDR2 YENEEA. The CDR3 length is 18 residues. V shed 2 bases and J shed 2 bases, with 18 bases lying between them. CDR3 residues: CASSLNLFGGPNTGELFF. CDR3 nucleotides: TGTGCCAGCAGCTTAAATCTTTTCGGGGGGCCAAACACCGGGGAGCTGTTTTTT.

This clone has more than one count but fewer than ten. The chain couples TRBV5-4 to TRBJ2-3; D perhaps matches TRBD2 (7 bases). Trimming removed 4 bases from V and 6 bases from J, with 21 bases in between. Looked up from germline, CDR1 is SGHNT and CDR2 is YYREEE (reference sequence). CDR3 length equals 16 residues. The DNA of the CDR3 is TGTGCCAGCAGCCCTACACTAGGGGGAGGGATCGATACGCAGTATTTT. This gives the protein CASSPTLGGGIDTQYF.

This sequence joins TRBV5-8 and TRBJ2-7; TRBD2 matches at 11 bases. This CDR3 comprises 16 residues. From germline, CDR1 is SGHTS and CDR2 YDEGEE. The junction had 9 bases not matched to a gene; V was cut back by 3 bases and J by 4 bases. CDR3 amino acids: CASSWTTSGSWYEQYV. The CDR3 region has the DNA TGTGCCAGCAGCTGGACCACTAGCGGGAGTTGGTACGAGCAGTACGTC.

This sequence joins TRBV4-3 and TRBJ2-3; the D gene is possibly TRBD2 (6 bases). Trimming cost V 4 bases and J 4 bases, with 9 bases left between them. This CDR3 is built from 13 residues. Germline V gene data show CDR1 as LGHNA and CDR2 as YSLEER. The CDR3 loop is CASSPQRADTQYF. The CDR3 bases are TGCGCCAGCAGCCCTCAGCGGGCAGATACGCAGTATTTT.

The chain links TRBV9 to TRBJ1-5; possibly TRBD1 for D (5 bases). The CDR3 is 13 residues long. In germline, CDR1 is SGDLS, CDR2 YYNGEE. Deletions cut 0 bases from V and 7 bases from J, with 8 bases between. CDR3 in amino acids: CASSVGGWQPQHF. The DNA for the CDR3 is TGTGCCAGCAGCGTAGGGGGCTGGCAGCCCCAGCATTTT.

The CDR3 sequence is CASSAPFKTNTGELFF. The CDR3 nucleotides read TGTGCCAGTAGTGCGCCATTTAAAACGAACACCGGGGAGCTGTTTTTT. V usage is TRBV19 and J usage is TRBJ2-2; D is ambiguous. CDR1 LNHDA and CDR2 SQIVND come from the germline V gene (reference sequence). Between the trimmed V and J ends, which lost 5 bases and 0 bases, there was a span of 13 bases. The CDR3 extends over 16 amino acids. The whole variable domain, filled in from reference TRBV19 and TRBJ2-2, reads DGGITQSPKYLFRKEGQNVTLSCEQNLNHDAMYWYRQDPGQGLRLIYYSQIVNDFQKGDIAEGYSVSREKKESFPLTVTSAQKNPTAFYLCASSAPFKTNTGELFFGEGSRLTVL.

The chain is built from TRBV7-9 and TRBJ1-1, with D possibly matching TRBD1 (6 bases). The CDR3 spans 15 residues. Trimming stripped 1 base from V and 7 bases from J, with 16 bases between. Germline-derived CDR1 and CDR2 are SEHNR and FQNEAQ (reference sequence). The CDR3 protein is CASSLEPGHVVEAFF. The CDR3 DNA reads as TGTGCCAGCAGCTTAGAACCGGGACATGTAGTTGAAGCTTTCTTT.

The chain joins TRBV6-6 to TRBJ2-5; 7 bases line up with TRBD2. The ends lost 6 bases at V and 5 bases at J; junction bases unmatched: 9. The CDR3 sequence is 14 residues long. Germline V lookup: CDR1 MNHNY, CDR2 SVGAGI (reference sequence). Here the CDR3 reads CASRPSGPGETQYF. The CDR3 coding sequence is TGTGCCAGCAGACCTAGCGGTCCGGGGGAGACCCAGTACTTC.

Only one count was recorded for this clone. The CDR3 DNA reads as TGTGCCAGCAGTTACCCCACCCGGGTGGGAGGGGGTGAGCAGTTCTTC. Amino acid sequence: CASSYPTRVGGGEQFF. V usage is TRBV6-2 or TRBV6-3 and J usage is TRBJ2-1, with D perhaps matching TRBD2 (7 bases). The CDR3 loop spans 16 amino acids. Germline CDR1 MNHEY, CDR2 SVGEGT. The V gene lost 2 bases and the J gene lost 9 bases, with 20 bases spanning the gap.

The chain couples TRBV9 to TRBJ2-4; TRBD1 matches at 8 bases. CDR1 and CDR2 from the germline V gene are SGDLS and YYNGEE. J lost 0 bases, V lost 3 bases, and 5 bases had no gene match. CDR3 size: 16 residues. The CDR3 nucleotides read TGTGCCAGCAGCGAAACAGGGGGAATAGCCAAAAACATTCAGTACTTC. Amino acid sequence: CASSETGGIAKNIQYF.

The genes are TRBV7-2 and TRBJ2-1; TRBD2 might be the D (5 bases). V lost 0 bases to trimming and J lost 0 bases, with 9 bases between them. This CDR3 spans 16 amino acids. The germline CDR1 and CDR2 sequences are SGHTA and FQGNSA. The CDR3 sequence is CASSLARASSYNEQFF. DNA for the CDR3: TGTGCCAGCAGCTTAGCGAGGGCAAGCTCCTACAATGAGCAGTTCTTC.

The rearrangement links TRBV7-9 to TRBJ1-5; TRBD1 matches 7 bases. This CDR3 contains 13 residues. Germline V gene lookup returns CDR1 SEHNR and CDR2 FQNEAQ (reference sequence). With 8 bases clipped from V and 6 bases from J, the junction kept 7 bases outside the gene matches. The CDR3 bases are TGTGCCAGCGCGGAAGGGGGCGGTCAGCCCCAGCATTTT. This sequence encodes CASAEGGGQPQHF.

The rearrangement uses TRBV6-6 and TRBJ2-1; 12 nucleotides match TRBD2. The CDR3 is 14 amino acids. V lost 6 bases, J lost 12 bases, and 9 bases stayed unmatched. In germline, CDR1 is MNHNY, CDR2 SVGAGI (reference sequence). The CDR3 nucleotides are TGTGCCAGCAGGGGGACTAGCGGGCCCGGGGCGCAGTTCTTC. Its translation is CASRGTSGPGAQFF.

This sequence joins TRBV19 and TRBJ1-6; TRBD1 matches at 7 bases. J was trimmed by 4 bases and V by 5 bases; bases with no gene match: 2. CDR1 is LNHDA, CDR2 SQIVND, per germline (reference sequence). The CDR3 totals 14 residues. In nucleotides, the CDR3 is TGTGCCAGTAGTGGGGACAGATATAATTCACCCCTCCACTTT. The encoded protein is CASSGDRYNSPLHF.

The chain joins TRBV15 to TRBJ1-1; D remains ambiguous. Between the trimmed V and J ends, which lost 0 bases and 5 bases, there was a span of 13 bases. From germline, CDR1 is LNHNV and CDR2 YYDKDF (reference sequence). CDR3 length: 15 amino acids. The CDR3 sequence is CATSRDLGVMTEAFF. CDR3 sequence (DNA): TGTGCCACCAGCAGAGATCTCGGAGTGATGACTGAAGCTTTCTTT.